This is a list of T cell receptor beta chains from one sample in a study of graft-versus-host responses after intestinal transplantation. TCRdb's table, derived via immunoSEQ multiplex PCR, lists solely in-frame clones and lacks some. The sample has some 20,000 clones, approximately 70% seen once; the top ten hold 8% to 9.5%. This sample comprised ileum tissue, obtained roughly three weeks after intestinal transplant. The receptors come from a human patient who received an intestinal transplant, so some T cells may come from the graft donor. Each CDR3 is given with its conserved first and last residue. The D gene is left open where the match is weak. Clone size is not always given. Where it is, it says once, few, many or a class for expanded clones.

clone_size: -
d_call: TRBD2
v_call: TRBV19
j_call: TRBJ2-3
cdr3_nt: TGTGCCACCGTAGCGGGGGAAGGGAGAGATACGCAGTATTTT
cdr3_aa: CATVAGEGRDTQYF

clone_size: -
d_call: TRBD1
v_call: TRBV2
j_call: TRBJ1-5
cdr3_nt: TGTGCCAGTAAACAGGGGATCAATCAGCCCCAGCATTTT
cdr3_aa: CASKQGINQPQHF

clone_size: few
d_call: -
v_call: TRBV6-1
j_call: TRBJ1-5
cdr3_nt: TGTGCCAGCAGGAGTGGACAGAAAAATCAGCCCCAGCATTTT
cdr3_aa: CASRSGQKNQPQHF

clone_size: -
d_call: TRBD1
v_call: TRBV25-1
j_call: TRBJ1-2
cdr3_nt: TGTGCCAGCAGTAGCCCACGGACAGGTTATGGCTACACCTTC
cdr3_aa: CASSSPRTGYGYTF

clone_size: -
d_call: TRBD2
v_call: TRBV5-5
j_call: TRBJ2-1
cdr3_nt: TGTGCCAGCAGAGATATAGCGGGGGGGACTATTCGTCTGTTCTTC
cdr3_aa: CASRDIAGGTIRLFF

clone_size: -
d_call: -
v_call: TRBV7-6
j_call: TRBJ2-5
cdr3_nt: TGTGCCAGCAGCGCCGGGTTTCTAGACCAGTACTTC
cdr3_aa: CASSAGFLDQYF

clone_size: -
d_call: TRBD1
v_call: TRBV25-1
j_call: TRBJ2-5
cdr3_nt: TGTGCCAGCAGTGAAGGGACAGAAGAGACCCAGTACTTC
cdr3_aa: CASSEGTEETQYF

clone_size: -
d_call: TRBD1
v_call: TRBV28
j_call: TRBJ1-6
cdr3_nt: TGTGCCAGCAGGGAGGGACAGGGGATGGGTTCACCCCTCCACTTT
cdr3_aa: CASREGQGMGSPLHF

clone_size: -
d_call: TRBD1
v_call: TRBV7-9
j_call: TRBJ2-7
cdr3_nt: TGTGCCAGCAGCAGAACAGGGGCCGAGCAGTACTTC
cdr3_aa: CASSRTGAEQYF

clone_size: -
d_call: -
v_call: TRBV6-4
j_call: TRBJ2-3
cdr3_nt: TGTGCCAGCAGTGACTCGGTTGGCAGCACAGATACGCAGTATTTT
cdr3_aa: CASSDSVGSTDTQYF

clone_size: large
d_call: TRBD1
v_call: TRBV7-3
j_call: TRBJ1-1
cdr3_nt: TGTGCCAGCAGCACAGGACAGGGCGCTGAAGCTTTCTTT
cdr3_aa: CASSTGQGAEAFF

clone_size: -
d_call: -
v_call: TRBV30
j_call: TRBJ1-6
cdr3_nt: TGTGCCTGGAGTGTACTACAGGGAGACTCACCCCTCCACTTT
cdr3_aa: CAWSVLQGDSPLHF

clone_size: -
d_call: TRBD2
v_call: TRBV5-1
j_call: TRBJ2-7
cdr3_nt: TGCGCCAGCAGCCCCACCAGCGGGGGCTACGAGCAGTACTTC
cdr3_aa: CASSPTSGGYEQYF

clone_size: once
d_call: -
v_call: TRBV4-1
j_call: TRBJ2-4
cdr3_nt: TGCGCCAGCAGCCAAGGAAGTCATTTCCGAGCAGCCAAAAACATTCAGTACTTC
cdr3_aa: CASSQGSHFRAAKNIQYF

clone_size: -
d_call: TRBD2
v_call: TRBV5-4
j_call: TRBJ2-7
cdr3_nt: TGTGCCAGCAGCAGGACTAGCGGGAGTTACGACGAGCAGTACTTC
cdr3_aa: CASSRTSGSYDEQYF

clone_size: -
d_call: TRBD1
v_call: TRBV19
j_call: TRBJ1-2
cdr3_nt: TGTGCCAGTAGTTTCCGGACAGGCTATGGCTACACCTTC
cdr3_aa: CASSFRTGYGYTF

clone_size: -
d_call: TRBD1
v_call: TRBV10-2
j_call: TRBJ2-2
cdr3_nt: TGCGCCAGCACCCAACGAGCGGACAGGGGTCTTACCGGGGAGCTGTTTTTT
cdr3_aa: CASTQRADRGLTGELFF

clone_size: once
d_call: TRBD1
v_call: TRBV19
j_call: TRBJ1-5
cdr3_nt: TGTGCCAGTAGGAACAGGGGGCTGAGCAATCAGCCCCAGCATTTT
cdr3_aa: CASRNRGLSNQPQHF

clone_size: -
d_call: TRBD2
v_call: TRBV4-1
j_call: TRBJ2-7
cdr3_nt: TGCGCCAGCAGCCAAGATCTCGCGGGAGGGCCCTCCTACGAGCAGTACTTC
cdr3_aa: CASSQDLAGGPSYEQYF

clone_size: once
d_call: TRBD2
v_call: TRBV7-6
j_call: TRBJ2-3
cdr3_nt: TGTGCCAGCAGCTTAACGGGACTAGCAACAGATACGCAGTATTTT
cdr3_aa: CASSLTGLATDTQYF

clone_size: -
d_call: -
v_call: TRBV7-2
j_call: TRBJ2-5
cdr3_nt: TGTGCCAGCAGCTTACTTCCAGATGCCGTAATCGGGTATAAAGAGACCCAGTACTTC
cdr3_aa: CASSLLPDAVIGYKETQYF

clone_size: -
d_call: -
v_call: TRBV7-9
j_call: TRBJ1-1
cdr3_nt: TGTGCCAGCAGCTTTTCGGTCGCCACTGAAGCTTTCTTT
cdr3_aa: CASSFSVATEAFF

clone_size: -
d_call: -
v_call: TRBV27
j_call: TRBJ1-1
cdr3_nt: TGTGCCAGCAGGACAGCGAACACTGAAGCTTTCTTT
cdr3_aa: CASRTANTEAFF

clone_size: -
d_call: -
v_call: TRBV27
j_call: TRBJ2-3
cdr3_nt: TGTGCCAGCAGTTTCGGACTCACAGATACGCAGTATTTT
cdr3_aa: CASSFGLTDTQYF

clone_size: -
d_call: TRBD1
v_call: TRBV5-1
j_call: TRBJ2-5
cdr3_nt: TGCGCCAGCAAGGGGGCAGGGCCGGAGACCCAGTACTTC
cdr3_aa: CASKGAGPETQYF

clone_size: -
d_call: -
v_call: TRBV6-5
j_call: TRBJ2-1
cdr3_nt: TGTGCCAGCAGTTACTCTGCGAGCTCCTACAATGAGCAGTTCTTC
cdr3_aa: CASSYSASSYNEQFF

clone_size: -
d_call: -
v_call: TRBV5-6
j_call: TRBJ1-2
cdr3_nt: TGTGCCAGCAGCTTGGTCAGTTATGGCTACACCTTC
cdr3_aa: CASSLVSYGYTF

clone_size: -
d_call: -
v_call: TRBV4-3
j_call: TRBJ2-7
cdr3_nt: TGCGCCAGCAGCCAAGTAAAGGGGCATAGCTACGAGCAGTACTTC
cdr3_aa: CASSQVKGHSYEQYF

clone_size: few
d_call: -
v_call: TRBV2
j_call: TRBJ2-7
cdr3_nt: TGTGCCAGCAGTGACCCGGTTACTTACGAGCAGTACTTC
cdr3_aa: CASSDPVTYEQYF

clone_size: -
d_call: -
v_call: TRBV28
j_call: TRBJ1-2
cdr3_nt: TGTGCCAGCAGTGCACCCGCGACTCTGAACTATGGCTACACCTTC
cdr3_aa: CASSAPATLNYGYTF

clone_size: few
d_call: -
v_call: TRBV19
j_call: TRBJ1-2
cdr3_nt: TGTGCCAGTAGTTTGACACCTACTAACTATGGCTACACCTTC
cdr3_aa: CASSLTPTNYGYTF

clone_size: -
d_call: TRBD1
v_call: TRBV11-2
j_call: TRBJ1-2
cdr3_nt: TGTGCCAGCAGCCTATCCGGGACAGAGGCTAGGACCTTC
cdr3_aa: CASSLSGTEARTF

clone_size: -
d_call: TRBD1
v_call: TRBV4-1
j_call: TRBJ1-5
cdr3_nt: TGCGCCAGCAGCCAGCCCGGGACAGGGGGGCAGCCCCAGCATTTT
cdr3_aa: CASSQPGTGGQPQHF

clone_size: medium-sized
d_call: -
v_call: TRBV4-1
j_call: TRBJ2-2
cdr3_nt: TGCGCCAGCAGCCAGAACCGGGGCGGGGAGCTGTTTTTT
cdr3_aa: CASSQNRGGELFF

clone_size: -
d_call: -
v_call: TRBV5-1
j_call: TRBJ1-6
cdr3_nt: TGCGCCAGCAGCCCACTTCTCGGGGGTTCACCCCTCCACTTT
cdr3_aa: CASSPLLGGSPLHF

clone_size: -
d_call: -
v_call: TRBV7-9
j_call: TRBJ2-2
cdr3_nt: TGTGCCAGCAGCTTTTCCCAAATAGCCGCCGGGGAGCTGTTTTTT
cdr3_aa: CASSFSQIAAGELFF

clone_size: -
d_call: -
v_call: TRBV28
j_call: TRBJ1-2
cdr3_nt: TGTGCCAGCAGTCGGCGGGTAGCTAACTATGGCTACACCTTC
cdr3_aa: CASSRRVANYGYTF

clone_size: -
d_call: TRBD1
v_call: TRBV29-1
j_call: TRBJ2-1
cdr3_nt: TGCAGCGTTGAGGGGGACAGGGCCAATGAGCAGTTCTTC
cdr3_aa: CSVEGDRANEQFF

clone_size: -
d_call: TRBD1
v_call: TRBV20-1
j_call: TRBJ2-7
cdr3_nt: TGCAGTGCAGAAAACAGGGGCGAGCAGTACTTC
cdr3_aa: CSAENRGEQYF

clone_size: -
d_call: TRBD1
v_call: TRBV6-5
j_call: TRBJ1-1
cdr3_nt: TGTGCCAGCAGTTACGAGGGGGCGAACACTGAAGCTTTCTTT
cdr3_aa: CASSYEGANTEAFF